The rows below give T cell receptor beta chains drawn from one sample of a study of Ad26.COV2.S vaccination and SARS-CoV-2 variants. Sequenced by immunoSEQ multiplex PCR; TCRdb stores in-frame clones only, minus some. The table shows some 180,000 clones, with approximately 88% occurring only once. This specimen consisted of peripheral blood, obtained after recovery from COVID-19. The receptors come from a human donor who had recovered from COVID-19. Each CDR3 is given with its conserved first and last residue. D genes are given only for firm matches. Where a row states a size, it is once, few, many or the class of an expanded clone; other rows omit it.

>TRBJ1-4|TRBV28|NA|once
CASSLPGRGTRQWLFF
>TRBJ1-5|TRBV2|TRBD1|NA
CASRGVSSNQPQHF
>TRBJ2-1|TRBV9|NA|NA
CASSVWGDNEQFF
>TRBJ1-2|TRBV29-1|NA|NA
CSALDSPDYGYTF
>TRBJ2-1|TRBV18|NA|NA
CASSPLEGVQNEQFF
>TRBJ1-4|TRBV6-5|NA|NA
CASSYGRGGVEKLFF
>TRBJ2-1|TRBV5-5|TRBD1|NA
CASSLGDRYNEQFF
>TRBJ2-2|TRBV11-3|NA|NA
CASSLSGELFF
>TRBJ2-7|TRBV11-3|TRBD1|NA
CASSWGTGPYEQYF
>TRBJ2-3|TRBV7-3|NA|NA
CASSPSDLNGADTQYF
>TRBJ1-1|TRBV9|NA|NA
CASSPHLNTEAFF
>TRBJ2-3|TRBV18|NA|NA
CASSPQGADTQYF
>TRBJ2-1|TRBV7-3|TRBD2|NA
CASSPGTSGEQFF
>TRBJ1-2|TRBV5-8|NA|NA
CASSLVVGSNYGYTF
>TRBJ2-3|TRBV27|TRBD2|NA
CASNGLAGGSPDTQYF
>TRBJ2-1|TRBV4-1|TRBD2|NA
CASSGSGLEQFF
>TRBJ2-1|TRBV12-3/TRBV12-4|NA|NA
CASNRGRGNEQFF
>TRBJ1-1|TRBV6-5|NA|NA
CASRLYETNTEAFF
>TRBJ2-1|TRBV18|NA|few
CASSSGQGEQFF
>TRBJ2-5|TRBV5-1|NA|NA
CASSQQGEKETQYF
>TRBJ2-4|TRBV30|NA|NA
CAWSEGGKNIQYF
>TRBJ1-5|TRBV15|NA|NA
CATSRGYDWGSSNQPQHF
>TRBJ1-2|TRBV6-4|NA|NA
CASSEGANYGYTF
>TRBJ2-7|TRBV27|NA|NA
CASRRQRDYEQYF
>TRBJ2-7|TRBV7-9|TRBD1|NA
CASSLGQGAAYEQYF
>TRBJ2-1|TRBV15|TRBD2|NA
CATSRMGTSGSGLNEQFF
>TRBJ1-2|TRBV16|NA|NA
CASSQGRAYGYTF
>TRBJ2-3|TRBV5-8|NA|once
CASSLGPGKGTDTQYF
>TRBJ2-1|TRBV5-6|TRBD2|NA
CASSWGAGGQFF
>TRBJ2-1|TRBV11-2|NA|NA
CASSRGGSSYNEQFF
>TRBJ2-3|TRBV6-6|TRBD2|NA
CASSHFAGGTDTQYF
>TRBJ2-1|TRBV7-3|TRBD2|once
CASSSLSGEGSYNEQFF
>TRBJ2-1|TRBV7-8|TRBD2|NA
CASSLVGTSMNEQFF
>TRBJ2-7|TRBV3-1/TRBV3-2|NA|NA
CASSQVPYEQYF
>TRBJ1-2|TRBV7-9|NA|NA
CASTILGEVRTAYGYTF
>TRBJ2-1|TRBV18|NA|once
CASSLLRYNEQFF
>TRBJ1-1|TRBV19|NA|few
CASSISGLFGGAFF
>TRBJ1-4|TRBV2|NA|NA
CASRRQGSEKLFF
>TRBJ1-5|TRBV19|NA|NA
CASRPMWGSKGNQPQHF
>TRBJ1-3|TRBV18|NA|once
CASSPLRHTGNTIYF
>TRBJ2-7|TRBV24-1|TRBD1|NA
CATTRTGGIYEQYF
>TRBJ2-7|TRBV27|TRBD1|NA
CASSWDRDYEQYF
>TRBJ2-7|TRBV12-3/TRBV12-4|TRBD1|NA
CASSQGVPYEQYF
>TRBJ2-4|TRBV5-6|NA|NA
CASSPRGTGNIQYF
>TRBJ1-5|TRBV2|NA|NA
CASNPGEYQPQHF
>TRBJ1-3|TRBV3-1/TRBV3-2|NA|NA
CASSQGSRGNTIYF
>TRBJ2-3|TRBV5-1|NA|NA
CASSLGSTDTQYF